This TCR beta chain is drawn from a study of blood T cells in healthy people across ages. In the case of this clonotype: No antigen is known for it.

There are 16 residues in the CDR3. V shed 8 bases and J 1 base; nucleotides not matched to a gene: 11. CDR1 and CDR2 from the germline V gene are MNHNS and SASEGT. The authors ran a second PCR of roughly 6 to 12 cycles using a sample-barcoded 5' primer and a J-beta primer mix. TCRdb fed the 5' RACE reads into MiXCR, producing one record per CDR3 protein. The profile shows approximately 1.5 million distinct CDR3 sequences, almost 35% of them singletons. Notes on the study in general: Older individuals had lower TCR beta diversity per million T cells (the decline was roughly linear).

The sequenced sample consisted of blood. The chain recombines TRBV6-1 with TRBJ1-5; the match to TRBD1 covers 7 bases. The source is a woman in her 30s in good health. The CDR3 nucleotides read TGTGCCAGCGACGCTTATGGGGACAGAAGCAATCAGCCCCAGCATTTT. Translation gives CASDAYGDRSNQPQHF.